Following are 22 T cell receptor beta chains from one sample sequenced in a study of radiotherapy plus CTLA-4 blockade in lung cancer. TCRdb's table, derived via immunoSEQ multiplex PCR, lists solely in-frame clones and lacks some. The table records more than 90,000 clones, over 65% of them present only once. Source: peripheral blood, taken from a patient treated with radiotherapy plus ipilimumab. The receptors come from a human donor with non-small cell lung cancer that progressed on radiotherapy plus ipilimumab. Some clones in this sample may be carry-over from other donors' samples.

The chain combines TRBV6-5 with TRBJ1-1; D uncertain. Germline values: CDR1 MNHEY, CDR2 SVGAGI. This CDR3 spans 12 amino acids. V lost 8 bases to trimming and J lost 6 bases, with 13 bases between them. The CDR3 is CASLTEGSEAFF. The CDR3 DNA reads as TGTGCCAGCCTTACCGAAGGATCTGAAGCTTTCTTT.

The chain joins TRBV18 to TRBJ2-3; D may be TRBD2 (6 bases). Germline V lookup: CDR1 KGHSH, CDR2 LQKENI. The CDR3 runs to 14 residues. The ends were cut back, 6 bases at V and 0 bases at J, with 10 bases in the middle. DNA for the CDR3: TGTGCCAGCTCCAGAGGAGGGAGCACAGATACGCAGTATTTT. It is translated as CASSRGGSTDTQYF. Based on the CDR3 plus reference TRBV18 and TRBJ2-3, the full variable domain is NAGVMQNPRHLVRRRGQEARLRCSPMKGHSHVYWYRQLPEEGLKFMVYLQKENIIDESGMPKERFSAEFPKEGPSILRIQQVVRGDSAAYFCASSRGGSTDTQYFGPGTRLTVL.

This chain joins TRBV4-2 and TRBJ2-7, with a weak D call TRBD1 (6 bases). The CDR3 consists of 16 residues. The V gene's germline CDR1 is LGHNA and CDR2 YNFKEQ. V lost 0 bases and J 3 bases, leaving 15 bases between the germline ends. The CDR3 region has the DNA TGTGCCAGCAGCCAAGAGGGGGCAGGGGTCCTCTACGAGCAGTACTTC. Protein sequence: CASSQEGAGVLYEQYF.

Only a few counts were recorded for this clone. The chain combines TRBV6-5 with TRBJ2-7; 14 positions agree with TRBD2. Per the germline V gene, CDR1 is MNHEY and CDR2 is SVGAGI. The CDR3 spans 16 residues. V shed 2 bases, J shed 3 bases, and the junction held 3 bases outside the gene matches. DNA of the CDR3: TGTGCCAGCAGTTACAGGACTAGCGGGGGGAGCTACGAGCAGTACTTC. Translation gives CASSYRTSGGSYEQYF.

CDR3 loop: CASSPKGRGQETQYF. The CDR3 DNA sequence: TGTGCCAGCAGCCCAAAGGGACGGGGGCAAGAGACCCAGTACTTC. The chain is built from TRBV5-4 and TRBJ2-5; D perhaps matches TRBD2 (6 bases). V dropped 4 bases and J dropped 2 bases, with 15 bases sitting between them. Germline V CDR1 and CDR2: SGHNT, YYREEE (reference sequence). The CDR3 spans 15 residues.

In regard to this clone: At one boundary the junction diverges from the germline segment, which might be a read error. The J gene is TRBJ2-7, the V gene TRBV30; 9 positions agree with TRBD1. This CDR3 comprises 13 residues. Germline CDR1 GTSNPN, CDR2 SVGIG (reference sequence). CDR3 sequence (DNA): TGTGCCTGGAGCGCGTCGGGACAGGGTGCGTTAGGCTTC. This codes for CAWSASGQGALGF.

The chain carries TRBV5-6 and TRBJ2-2, with D possibly being TRBD2 (5 bases). V lost 8 bases and J 6 bases, leaving 11 bases between the germline ends. Germline V gene sequence: CDR1 SGHDT, CDR2 YYEEEE. CDR3 length equals 12 residues. CDR3 loop: CASSKEAGELFF. The CDR3 nucleotides are TGTGCCAGTAGCAAGGAGGCCGGGGAGCTGTTTTTT.

This chain connects TRBV5-4 to TRBJ2-2; 7 positions agree with TRBD1. The V gene end was trimmed by 4 bases and the J gene end by 6 bases; junction bases not matched to a gene: 15. CDR1 and CDR2 (germline): SGHNT, YYREEE (reference sequence). The CDR3 totals 17 residues. The CDR3 DNA follows: TGTGCCAGCAGCCTGAAACCGGGACAGTGGTTTCCCGGGGAGCTGTTTTTT. This encodes CASSLKPGQWFPGELFF.

This chain joins TRBV7-2 and TRBJ2-5, with D perhaps TRBD2 (7 bases). Germline V gives CDR1 SGHTA, CDR2 FQGNSA. The CDR3 runs 18 residues. Trimming cost V 1 base and J 1 base, with 19 bases left between them. In nucleotides, the CDR3 is TGTGCCAGCAGCTTAGTCCTACAGGGAGGGGGTAGCCAAGAGACCCAGTACTTC. This sequence encodes CASSLVLQGGGSQETQYF.

The chain combines TRBV6-1 with TRBJ1-2; weak D call: TRBD1 (5 bases). Trimming shortened V by 8 bases and J by 8 bases, and 18 bases separated the two germline ends. The CDR3 loop spans 13 amino acids. CDR1 is MNHNS, CDR2 SASEGT, per germline. The CDR3 region is CASWEWVRDGYTF. The DNA of the CDR3 is TGTGCCAGCTGGGAATGGGTCAGGGACGGCTACACCTTC.

The V and J genes are TRBV5-1 and TRBJ2-3, with TRBD1 identical over 7 bases. V lost 4 bases and J lost 2; bases outside the gene matches: 10. Germline V lookup: CDR1 SGHRS, CDR2 YFSETQ. The CDR3 length is 16 residues. In DNA form, the CDR3 reads TGCGCCAGCAGCCCCCTCGGACAGGAAGACACAGATACGCAGTATTTT. The encoded protein is CASSPLGQEDTDTQYF.

The gene calls are TRBV12-5 and TRBJ2-2, with a possible D match to TRBD2 (7 bases). Per the germline V gene, CDR1 is LGHNT and CDR2 is FRNRAP. V gave up 8 bases and J gave up 3 bases, with 16 bases separating them. The CDR3 spans 15 residues. DNA of the CDR3: TGTGCTAGTCCGTGGGGGGGGGCTCACACCGGGGAGCTGTTTTTT. It yields the protein CASPWGGAHTGELFF.

The genes are TRBV19 and TRBJ1-2; a weak D match, TRBD1 (5 bases). This CDR3 has 12 amino acids. V shed 7 bases and J shed 7 bases, with 13 bases lying between them. In germline, CDR1 is LNHDA, CDR2 SQIVND (reference sequence). CDR3 coding DNA: TGTGCCAGTATGGGGACGGAGCCTGGCTACACCTTC. Encoded protein: CASMGTEPGYTF.

V gene TRBV4-1 combines with J gene TRBJ1-1, with D unclear. Germline V gene sequence: CDR1 MGHRA, CDR2 YSYEKL. Deletions cut 4 bases from V and 0 bases from J, with 18 bases between. CDR3 length: 17 amino acids. This chain's CDR3 is CASSPLKGPIMNTEAFF. As DNA, the CDR3 is TGCGCCAGCAGCCCCCTGAAAGGCCCAATCATGAACACTGAAGCTTTCTTT.

This rearrangement joins TRBV20-1 to TRBJ1-1; tentative D call: TRBD1 (5 bases). The CDR3 loop spans 11 amino acids. Germline assignment: CDR1 DFQATT and CDR2 SNEGSKA (reference sequence). The CDR3 sequence is CTSGLATEAFF. CDR3 DNA sequence: TGCACTTCAGGGTTAGCGACTGAAGCTTTCTTT.

The V and J genes are TRBV30 and TRBJ2-3; the match to TRBD2 covers 7 bases. Germline V lookup: CDR1 GTSNPN, CDR2 SVGIG (reference sequence). This CDR3 comprises 10 residues. Losses at the gene ends were 7 bases for V and 8 bases for J; bases not matched to a gene: 3. CDR3: CALRTSTQYF. The CDR3 DNA reads as TGTGCCTTGCGGACTAGTACGCAGTATTTT.

The rearrangement uses TRBV13 and TRBJ1-2, with no clear D. Germline values: CDR1 PRHDT, CDR2 FYEKMQ (reference sequence). Trimming removed 1 base at V and 0 bases at J, with 12 bases between. The CDR3 sequence is 16 residues long. DNA for the CDR3: TGTGCCAGCAGCTTAGACCGGAGCTGGTCTAACTATGGCTACACCTTC. It codes for CASSLDRSWSNYGYTF.

This clone was seen a single time. V and J are TRBV2 and TRBJ2-2; 7 bases align to TRBD1. Germline lookup yields CDR1 SNHLY and CDR2 FYNNEI. The CDR3 is made up of 18 amino acids. The ends lost 6 bases at V and 1 base at J; junction bases unmatched: 14. The CDR3, as DNA: TGTGCCAGCAGGGGCGGACAGGTGAGTTCACAGAACACCGGGGAGCTGTTTTTT. It specifies CASRGGQVSSQNTGELFF.

As to this clone: Other DNA sequences in this specimen translate into the identical CDR3. The CDR3 reads CASRSSASEQYF. The CDR3 region has the DNA TGTGCCAGTAGGAGTAGCGCGAGCGAGCAGTACTTC. The rearrangement joins TRBV19 to TRBJ2-7; D possibly corresponds to TRBD2 (5 bases). There are 12 residues in the CDR3. The germline gives CDR1 LNHDA, CDR2 SQIVND (reference sequence). V was shortened by 6 bases and J by 6 bases, with 12 bases between the two germline ends.

By its share, this clone is medium-sized. The chain uses TRBV6-6 and TRBJ1-3; D might be TRBD1 (5 bases). The CDR3 is made up of 14 amino acids. The V end lost 6 bases, the J end lost 0 bases, and 9 bases lay between the germline ends. Germline V lookup: CDR1 MNHNY, CDR2 SVGAGI (reference sequence). This CDR3 is CASSLDSSGNTIYF. The CDR3, as DNA: TGTGCCAGCAGCCTTGACAGCTCTGGAAACACCATATATTTT.

A few counts support this clone. This chain links TRBV6-5 with TRBJ1-5; no clear D. The CDR3 loop spans 13 amino acids. Germline V lookup: CDR1 MNHEY, CDR2 SVGAGI. Trimming removed 2 bases at V and 7 bases at J, with 9 bases between. The CDR3 sequence: CASSYNSAQPQHF. CDR3 nucleotide sequence: TGTGCCAGCAGTTACAACTCTGCCCAGCCCCAGCATTTT.

The rearrangement uses TRBV9 and TRBJ1-3, with unresolved D. CDR3 length: 14 amino acids. The V and J ends lost 0 bases and 2 bases respectively, with 6 bases between them. CDR1 and CDR2 (germline): SGDLS, YYNGEE. The CDR3 coding sequence is TGTGCCAGCAGCGTAGAGGCAGCTGGAAACACCATATATTTT. Translated: CASSVEAAGNTIYF.